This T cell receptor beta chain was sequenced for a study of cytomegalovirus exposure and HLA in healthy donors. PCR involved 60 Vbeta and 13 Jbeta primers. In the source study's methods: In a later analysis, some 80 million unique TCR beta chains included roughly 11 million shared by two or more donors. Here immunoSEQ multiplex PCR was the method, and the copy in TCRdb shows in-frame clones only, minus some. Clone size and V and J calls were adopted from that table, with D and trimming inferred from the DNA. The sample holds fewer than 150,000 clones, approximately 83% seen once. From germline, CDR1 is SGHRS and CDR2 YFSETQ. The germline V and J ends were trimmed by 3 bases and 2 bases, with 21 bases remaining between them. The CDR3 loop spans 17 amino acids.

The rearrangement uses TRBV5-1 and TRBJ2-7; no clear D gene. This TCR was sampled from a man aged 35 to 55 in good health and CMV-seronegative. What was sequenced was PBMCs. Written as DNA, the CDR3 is TGCGCCAGCAGCTCCTACCCCGAGACTGTTCCGACCTACGAGCAGTACTTC. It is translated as CASSSYPETVPTYEQYF. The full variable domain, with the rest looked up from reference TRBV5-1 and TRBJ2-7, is KAGVTQTPRYLIKTRGQQVTLSCSPISGHRSVSWYQQTPGQGLQFLFEYFSETQRNKGNFPGRFSGRQFSNSRSEMNVSTLELGDSALYLCASSSYPETVPTYEQYFGPGTRLTVT.